The source of this TCR beta chain is a study of cytomegalovirus exposure and HLA in healthy donors. Regarding the study as a whole: A later analysis reported that several of the most significant clusters appeared to be linked to common viral pathogens, among them Epstein-Barr virus. Prediction of most subjects' HLA-A and HLA-B alleles by TCR beta sequences was reportedly accurate.

Trimming shortened V by 2 bases and J by 2 bases, and 9 bases separated the two germline ends. CDR3 length equals 14 residues. The germline gives CDR1 KGHSH, CDR2 LQKENI. For this clone: The antigen is undetermined.

The primer mix had 60 Vbeta and 13 Jbeta primers. Some clones are missing from TCRdb's copy, which holds only in-frame ones; the method was immunoSEQ multiplex PCR. The sample has about 160,000 clones, approximately 80% seen once. The chain combines TRBV18 with TRBJ1-2; no firm D call. Specimen: PBMCs. This TCR was recovered from a man in his forties or fifties in good health and CMV-seropositive. Here the CDR3 reads CASSPGSQNYGYTF. CDR3 DNA sequence: TGTGCCAGCTCACCAGGGAGCCAGAACTATGGCTACACCTTC.